Shown below are 28 T cell receptor beta chains from a single sample sequenced in a study of T cell clones after liver transplantation. Clones were sequenced by immunoSEQ multiplex PCR, and TCRdb holds only the in-frame ones, with some missing. The table lists about 120,000 clones, roughly nine tenths of them singletons. The material sequenced was CD4+ T cells from blood, taken 12 months after liver transplant. The receptors derive from a human patient who received a liver transplant. Some of these T cells may belong to the graft donor.

The chain links TRBV7-8 to TRBJ2-3, with a possible D match to TRBD2 (5 bases). The V end lost 4 bases, the J end lost 13 bases, and 15 bases lay between the germline ends. Germline CDR1 is SGHVS and CDR2 is FQNEAQ. There are 12 residues in the CDR3. In DNA form, the CDR3 reads TGTGCCAGCAGCTCCTTTATGACCGGGGAGTATTTT. Its translation is CASSSFMTGEYF.

The chain joins TRBV28 to TRBJ2-7; D unclear. Germline values: CDR1 MDHEN, CDR2 SYDVKM. The ends were cut back, 3 bases at V and 0 bases at J, with 9 bases in the middle. CDR3 size: 14 residues. In DNA form, the CDR3 reads TGTGCCAGCAGTTTGGCCCAAATCTCCTACGAGCAGTACTTC. It encodes CASSLAQISYEQYF.

V gene TRBV12-2 combines with J gene TRBJ2-1. TRBV12-2 constitutes a pseudogene. This CDR3 spans 17 amino acids. The CDR3 loop reads CASRFRGPKGPSNEQFF. The CDR3 DNA is TGTGCAAGTCGCTTCCGGGGACCCAAGGGGCCCTCCAATGAGCAGTTCTTC.

The gene calls are TRBV4-1 and TRBJ2-2, with 9 bases aligning to TRBD2. This CDR3 spans 16 amino acids. The V and J ends lost 0 bases and 4 bases, in that order; junction bases with no gene match: 3. The V gene's germline CDR1 is MGHRA and CDR2 YSYEKL. CDR3 protein: CASSQEASGITGELFF. CDR3 nucleotides: TGCGCCAGCAGCCAAGAAGCTAGCGGGATCACCGGGGAGCTGTTTTTT.

The table lists this clone with a count of one. V and J are TRBV5-1 and TRBJ1-1; the D is unclear. Germline lookup yields CDR1 SGHRS and CDR2 YFSETQ. Trimming left V 4 bases short and J 4 bases short, with 14 bases between. The CDR3 consists of 14 residues. DNA of the CDR3: TGCGCCAGCAGCCAGAGTGGGAAGATCACTGAAGCTTTCTTT. It is translated as CASSQSGKITEAFF.

This clone has more than one count but fewer than ten. The chain has TRBV19 and TRBJ2-7, with a weak D call TRBD1 (5 bases). V was clipped by 5 bases and J by 3 bases, with 11 bases between them. The CDR3 covers 13 residues. CDR1 LNHDA and CDR2 SQIVND come from the germline V gene (reference sequence). CDR3 DNA sequence: TGTGCCAGTAGTGCCGCAGGGTTCTACGAGCAGTACTTC. Translation: CASSAAGFYEQYF.

The chain employs TRBV5-1 and TRBJ2-7; possibly TRBD2 for D (5 bases). The V gene lost 4 bases and the J gene lost 6 bases, with 17 bases spanning the gap. Germline CDR1 reads SGHRS; CDR2 reads YFSETQ. The CDR3 loop spans 14 amino acids. The CDR3 nucleotides read TGCGCCAGCAGCACGGGATCCCAGGTGCTCGAGCAGTACTTC. This encodes CASSTGSQVLEQYF. Full variable domain (rest looked up from reference TRBV5-1 and TRBJ2-7): KAGVTQTPRYLIKTRGQQVTLSCSPISGHRSVSWYQQTPGQGLQFLFEYFSETQRNKGNFPGRFSGRQFSNSRSEMNVSTLELGDSALYLCASSTGSQVLEQYFGPGTRLTVT.

The chain is built from TRBV28 and TRBJ2-1, with TRBD1 identical over 7 bases. Losses at the gene ends were 5 bases for V and 12 bases for J; bases not matched to a gene: 4. The length of the CDR3 is 11 residues. Germline V gene data show CDR1 as MDHEN and CDR2 as SYDVKM. The CDR3 here is CASSTGQRQFF. The DNA of the CDR3 is TGTGCCAGCAGTACGGGACAGAGGCAGTTCTTC.

This clone was found a few times. The chain employs TRBV30 and TRBJ1-5; TRBD1 might be the D (5 bases). There are 16 residues in the CDR3. The V gene lost 0 bases and the J gene lost 2 bases, with 14 bases spanning the gap. The germline V gene encodes CDR1 GTSNPN and CDR2 SVGIG (reference sequence). CDR3: CAWSVEGLMGNQPQHF. The DNA of the CDR3 is TGTGCCTGGAGTGTGGAGGGGTTAATGGGCAATCAGCCCCAGCATTTT.

V and J are TRBV29-1 and TRBJ1-2; no clear D. Germline CDR1 and CDR2: SQVTM and ANQGSEA. The CDR3 is made up of 11 amino acids. Trimming took 3 bases from V and 6 from J, leaving 8 bases between them. The CDR3 is CSVDGDDGYTF. The CDR3 DNA is TGCAGCGTTGATGGGGATGATGGCTACACCTTC.

This clone was found a few times. The chain links TRBV30 to TRBJ1-2; TRBD1 matches 7 bases. V lost 2 bases to trimming and J lost 1 base; unmatched junction nucleotides: 1. This CDR3 comprises 13 residues. Per germline, CDR1 GTSNPN and CDR2 SVGIG (reference sequence). In DNA form, the CDR3 reads TGTGCCTGGAGTCGGGACAGTAACTATGGCTACACCTTC. Translation: CAWSRDSNYGYTF.

V is TRBV18 and J is TRBJ2-3; D remains ambiguous. The CDR3 extends over 12 amino acids. The V gene lost 3 bases and the J gene lost 4 bases, with 5 bases spanning the gap. Germline V gives CDR1 KGHSH, CDR2 LQKENI. The CDR3 region has the DNA TGTGCCAGCTCACCGAGTGCAGATACGCAGTATTTT. Translating gives CASSPSADTQYF.

V usage is TRBV7-9 and J usage is TRBJ1-4; D not certain. The CDR3 is 16 residues long. Germline V CDR1 and CDR2: SEHNR, FQNEAQ (reference sequence). Trimming left V 5 bases short and J 3 bases short, with 16 bases between. CDR3 bases: TGTGCCAGCAGCGCCACCTTAGAGCAGCCTAATGAAAAACTGTTTTTT. The encoded protein is CASSATLEQPNEKLFF.

V is TRBV9 and J is TRBJ2-7; 7 bases agree with TRBD2. CDR3 length equals 15 residues. Germline-derived CDR1 and CDR2 are SGDLS and YYNGEE. Unmatched junction bases numbered 7, after V lost 4 bases and J lost 0 bases. As DNA, the CDR3 is TGTGCCAGCAGCCTCTCCGGGACTAACTCCTACGAGCAGTACTTC. This translates into CASSLSGTNSYEQYF.

This clone showed up just once. This chain connects TRBV5-1 to TRBJ2-1; 13 nucleotides align to TRBD2. The CDR3 contains 16 residues. CDR1 and CDR2 (germline): SGHRS, YFSETQ. V was pared by 4 bases and J by 7 bases, with 8 bases of the junction left unmatched. The CDR3 DNA is TGCGCCAGCAGCGCCCGACTAGCGGGAGGCGGTAATGAGCAGTTCTTC. Its translation is CASSARLAGGGNEQFF.

The CDR3 sequence: CAISPGLAGLSSYNEQFF. The CDR3 coding sequence is TGTGCCATCAGTCCGGGACTAGCGGGCTTGAGCTCCTACAATGAGCAGTTCTTC. The genes are TRBV10-3 and TRBJ2-1, with 12 bases aligning to TRBD2. The germline gives CDR1 ENHRY, CDR2 SYGVKD. This CDR3 contains 18 residues. Trimming took 5 bases from V and 0 from J; bases not matched to a gene: 8.

About this clone itself: The same CDR3 also results from other DNA sequences found in this sample. This sequence joins TRBV18 and TRBJ2-7, with D perhaps TRBD1 or TRBD2 (6 bases each). The V end was cut by 2 bases, the J end by 4 bases, with 12 bases between. The CDR3 consists of 14 residues. Germline CDR1 and CDR2: KGHSH and LQKENI. In DNA form, the CDR3 reads TGTGCCAGCTCACCAGGTGGGGGGCCTTACGAGCAGTACTTC. Translated, it gives CASSPGGGPYEQYF.

This clone has only one observation. V usage is TRBV19 and J usage is TRBJ2-3; the D call may be TRBD1 or TRBD2 (5 bases each). Trimming cost V 5 bases and J 2 bases, with 14 bases left between them. CDR1 is LNHDA and CDR2 is SQIVND in the germline V gene (reference sequence). The CDR3 totals 15 residues. CDR3 sequence reads: CASSFSRDDTDTQYF. CDR3 in DNA: TGTGCCAGTAGTTTCAGCAGGGACGACACAGATACGCAGTATTTT.

The rearrangement uses TRBV4-3 and TRBJ2-7; TRBD2 aligns across 8 bases. CDR1 and CDR2 from the germline V gene are LGHNA and YSLEER. V shed 3 bases, J shed 2 bases, and the junction held 0 bases outside the gene matches. This CDR3 comprises 13 residues. The chain's CDR3 is CASSHSGTYEQYF. The CDR3 DNA follows: TGCGCCAGCAGCCATAGCGGGACCTACGAGCAGTACTTC.

The chain combines TRBV4-1 with TRBJ2-4; TRBD2 agrees at 10 bases. V shed 0 bases, J shed 5 bases, and the junction held 7 bases outside the gene matches. Per germline, CDR1 MGHRA and CDR2 YSYEKL. The CDR3 sequence is 17 residues long. The CDR3, as DNA: TGCGCCAGCAGCCAAGAGGCGCTAGCGGGAGCGGAAAACATTCAGTACTTC. Its translation is CASSQEALAGAENIQYF.

This sequence joins TRBV13 and TRBJ1-5; D not resolved. This CDR3 contains 17 residues. V was clipped by 5 bases and J by 3 bases, with 20 bases between them. CDR1 is PRHDT, CDR2 FYEKMQ, per germline (reference sequence). DNA of the CDR3: TGTGCCAGCAGCCAAAAAAGCCTCGGACTGCACAATCAGCCCCAGCATTTT. It encodes CASSQKSLGLHNQPQHF.

The chain joins TRBV5-1 to TRBJ1-1; no firm D call. Germline CDR1 and CDR2: SGHRS and YFSETQ. The CDR3 spans 14 residues. Trimming took off 0 bases at V and 3 bases at J, with 9 bases between the two ends. This CDR3 reads CASSLVGGDTEAFF. The DNA for the CDR3 is TGCGCCAGCAGCTTGGTTGGCGGAGACACTGAAGCTTTCTTT. The whole variable domain, filled in from reference TRBV5-1 and TRBJ1-1, reads KAGVTQTPRYLIKTRGQQVTLSCSPISGHRSVSWYQQTPGQGLQFLFEYFSETQRNKGNFPGRFSGRQFSNSRSEMNVSTLELGDSALYLCASSLVGGDTEAFFGQGTRLTVV.

The chain joins TRBV7-2 to TRBJ1-5, with D perhaps TRBD1 (5 bases). Trimming took 5 bases from V and 3 from J, leaving 11 bases between them. The V gene's germline CDR1 is SGHTA and CDR2 FQGNSA. The CDR3 runs to 14 residues. Written as DNA, the CDR3 is TGTGCCAGCAGCCTAGGGGAATTCAATCAGCCCCAGCATTTT. It codes for CASSLGEFNQPQHF.

The V and J genes are TRBV19 and TRBJ2-3, with 13 nucleotides matching TRBD2. The CDR3 is 17 residues long. The V and J ends lost 6 bases and 0 bases, in that order; junction bases with no gene match: 6. Germline values: CDR1 LNHDA, CDR2 SQIVND (reference sequence). The DNA for the CDR3 is TGTGCCAGTAGCCGGACTAGCGGGAGCCCCAGCACAGATACGCAGTATTTT. Translating it yields CASSRTSGSPSTDTQYF.

For this clone: The same CDR3 is also encoded by other DNA sequences in this sample. The chain recombines TRBV7-9 with TRBJ1-4; 9 bases are a match to TRBD1. Losses at the gene ends were 5 bases for V and 8 bases for J; bases not matched to a gene: 6. Germline V lookup: CDR1 SEHNR, CDR2 FQNEAQ (reference sequence). The CDR3 covers 14 residues. The CDR3 DNA is TGTGCCAGCAGCCTACAGGGGGCAAGAGAAAAACTGTTTTTT. This codes for CASSLQGAREKLFF.

The V gene is TRBV19, the J gene TRBJ2-7; D is perhaps TRBD1 (6 bases). The germline V gene has CDR1 LNHDA and CDR2 SQIVND (reference sequence). With 1 base removed from V and 0 bases from J, the gap between germline ends came to 10 bases. This CDR3 comprises 15 residues. The CDR3 sequence is CASSIAGQLSYEQYF. CDR3 nucleotides: TGTGCCAGTAGTATAGCCGGACAGCTCTCCTACGAGCAGTACTTC.

V is TRBV10-3 and J is TRBJ1-2; D remains unclear. V dropped 3 bases and J dropped 5 bases, with 22 bases sitting between them. Germline V CDR1 and CDR2: ENHRY, SYGVKD. The CDR3 is made up of 17 amino acids. The CDR3 nucleotides read TGTGCCATCAGTGACCCGAAAGGCGGTAAGACCAAATATGGCTACACCTTC. Translation: CAISDPKGGKTKYGYTF.

This chain links TRBV2 with TRBJ2-5, with unresolved D. CDR1 and CDR2 (germline): SNHLY, FYNNEI. Trimming left V 6 bases short and J 5 bases short, with 22 bases between. The CDR3 has 16 residues. CDR3 sequence: CASRRSGPSVIETQYF. The CDR3 bases are TGTGCCAGCAGGAGAAGTGGGCCGTCGGTGATCGAGACCCAGTACTTC.